The text below deals with one TCR beta chain. Its matching antigen is unknown. The V and J ends lost 8 bases and 0 bases respectively, with 13 bases between them. Germline values: CDR1 SNHLY, CDR2 FYNNEI. This CDR3 has 15 residues. This sample was included in a study of cytomegalovirus exposure and HLA in healthy donors. Study-level findings and limits: TRBV6-2, TRBV6-3 and some other V segments were excluded as indistinguishable.

The PCR was carried out with 60 Vbeta primers and 13 Jbeta primers. In the source study's methods: Later, an analysis found about 83 million unique TCR beta chains, and 9.5 million to 12 million of these were shared. TCRdb's copy holds only in-frame clones and misses some; the assay was immunoSEQ multiplex PCR. Clone size and the V and J calls come from that table; the DNA yielded D and trimming. Counted here are 90,000 to 150,000 clones, around 78% occurring once; the ten biggest clones make up around 3%. The TCR was taken from a woman aged 25 to 45 in good health and CMV-seropositive. The rearrangement joins TRBV2 to TRBJ1-4; perhaps TRBD1 as D (5 bases). Sequenced input: PBMCs. The CDR3, as DNA: TGTGCCAGCGAGAGGATGACAGCAACTAATGAAAAACTGTTTTTT. Its translation is CASERMTATNEKLFF.